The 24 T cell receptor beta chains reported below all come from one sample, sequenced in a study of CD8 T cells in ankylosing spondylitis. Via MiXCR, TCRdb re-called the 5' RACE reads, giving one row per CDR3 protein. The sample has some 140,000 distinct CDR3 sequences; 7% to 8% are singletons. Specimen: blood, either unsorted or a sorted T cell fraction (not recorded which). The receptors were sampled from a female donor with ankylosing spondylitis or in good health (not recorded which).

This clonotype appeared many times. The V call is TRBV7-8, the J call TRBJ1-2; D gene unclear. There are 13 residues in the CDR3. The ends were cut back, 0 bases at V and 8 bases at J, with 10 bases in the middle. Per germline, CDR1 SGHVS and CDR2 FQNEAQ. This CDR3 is CASSLANKVGYTF. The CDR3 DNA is TGTGCCAGCAGCTTAGCGAACAAAGTCGGCTACACCTTC.

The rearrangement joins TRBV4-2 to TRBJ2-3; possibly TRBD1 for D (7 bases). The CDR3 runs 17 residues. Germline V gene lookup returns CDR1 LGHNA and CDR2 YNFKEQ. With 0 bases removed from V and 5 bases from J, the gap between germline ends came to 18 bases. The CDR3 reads CASSQESLAGGLDTQYF. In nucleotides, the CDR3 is TGTGCCAGCAGCCAAGAGTCGTTGGCAGGGGGGTTAGATACGCAGTATTTT.

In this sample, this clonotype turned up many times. The CDR3 reads CASGPTGTPYEQYF. Written as DNA, the CDR3 is TGTGCCAGCGGACCGACAGGGACTCCCTACGAGCAGTACTTC. The chain couples TRBV6-2 or TRBV6-3 to TRBJ2-7; D possibly corresponds to TRBD1 (7 bases). This CDR3 is 14 amino acids long. CDR1 and CDR2 from the germline V gene are MNHEY and SVGEGT. V lost 8 bases to trimming and J lost 2 bases, with 16 bases between them.

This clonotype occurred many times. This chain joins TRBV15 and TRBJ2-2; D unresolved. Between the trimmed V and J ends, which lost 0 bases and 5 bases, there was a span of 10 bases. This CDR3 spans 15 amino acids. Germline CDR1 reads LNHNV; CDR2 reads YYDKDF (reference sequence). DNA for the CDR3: TGTGCCACCAGCAGAGATCTTTGGCCGACCGGGGAGCTGTTTTTT. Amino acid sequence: CATSRDLWPTGELFF. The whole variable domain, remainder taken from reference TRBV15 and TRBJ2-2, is DAMVIQNPRYQVTQFGKPVTLSCSQTLNHNVMYWYQQKSSQAPKLLFHYYDKDFNNEADTPDNFQSRRPNTSFCFLDIRSPGLGDTAMYLCATSRDLWPTGELFFGEGSRLTVL.

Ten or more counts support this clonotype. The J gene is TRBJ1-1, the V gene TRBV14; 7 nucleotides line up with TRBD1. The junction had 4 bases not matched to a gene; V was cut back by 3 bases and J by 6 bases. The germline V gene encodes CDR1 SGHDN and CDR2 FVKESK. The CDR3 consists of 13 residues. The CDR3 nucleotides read TGTGCCAGCAGCCACGACAGGGTCCCTGAAGCTTTCTTT. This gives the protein CASSHDRVPEAFF.

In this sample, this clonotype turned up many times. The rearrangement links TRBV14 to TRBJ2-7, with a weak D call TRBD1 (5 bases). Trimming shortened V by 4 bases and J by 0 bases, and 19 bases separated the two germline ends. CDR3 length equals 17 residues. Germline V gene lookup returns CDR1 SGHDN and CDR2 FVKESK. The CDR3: CASSPGPWGMGSYEQYF. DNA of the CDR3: TGTGCCAGCAGCCCAGGACCGTGGGGCATGGGCTCCTACGAGCAGTACTTC.

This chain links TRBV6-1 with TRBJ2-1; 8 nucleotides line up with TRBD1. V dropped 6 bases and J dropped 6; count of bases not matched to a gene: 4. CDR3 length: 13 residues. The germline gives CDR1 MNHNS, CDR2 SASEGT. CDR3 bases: TGTGCCAGCAGGAGACAGGGGTTCAATGAGCAGTTCTTC. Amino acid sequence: CASRRQGFNEQFF.

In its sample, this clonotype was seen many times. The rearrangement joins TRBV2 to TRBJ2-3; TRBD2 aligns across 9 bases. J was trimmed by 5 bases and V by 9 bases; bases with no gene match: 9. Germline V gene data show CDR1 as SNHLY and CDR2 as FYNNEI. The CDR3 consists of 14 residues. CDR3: CASSENSGRDTQYF. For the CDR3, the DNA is TGTGCCAGTTCGGAAAATAGCGGGAGAGATACGCAGTATTTT.

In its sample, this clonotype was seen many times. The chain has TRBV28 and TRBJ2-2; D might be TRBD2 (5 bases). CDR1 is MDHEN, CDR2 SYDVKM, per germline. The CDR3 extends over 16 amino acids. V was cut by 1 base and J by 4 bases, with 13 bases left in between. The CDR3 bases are TGTGCCAGCAGTTTATTTGCGGGTTGGGGCACCGGGGAGCTGTTTTTT. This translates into CASSLFAGWGTGELFF.

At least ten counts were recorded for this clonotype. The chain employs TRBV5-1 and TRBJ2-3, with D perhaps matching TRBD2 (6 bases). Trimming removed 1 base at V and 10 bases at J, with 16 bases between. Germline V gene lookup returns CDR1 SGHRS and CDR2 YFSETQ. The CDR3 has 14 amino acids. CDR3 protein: CASSLIEASGAQYF. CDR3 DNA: TGCGCCAGCAGCTTGATTGAGGCTTCGGGGGCGCAGTATTTT.

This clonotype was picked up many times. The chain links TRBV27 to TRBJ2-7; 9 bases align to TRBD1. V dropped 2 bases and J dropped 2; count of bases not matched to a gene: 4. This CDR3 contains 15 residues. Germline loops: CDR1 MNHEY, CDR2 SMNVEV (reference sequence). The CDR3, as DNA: TGTGCCAGCAGTTTAGAGGGACAGGGAACCTACGAGCAGTACTTC. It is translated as CASSLEGQGTYEQYF.

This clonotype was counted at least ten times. In DNA, the CDR3 is TGTGCCAGCAGTGTCTACCCGACAGGGAGCTCCTACAATGAGCAGTTCTTC. Encoded protein: CASSVYPTGSSYNEQFF. This chain links TRBV6-2 or TRBV6-3 with TRBJ2-1, with 7 bases fitting TRBD1. The V gene end was trimmed by 5 bases and the J gene end by 0 bases; junction bases not matched to a gene: 10. The CDR3 has 17 residues. From germline, CDR1 is MNHEY and CDR2 SVGEGT.

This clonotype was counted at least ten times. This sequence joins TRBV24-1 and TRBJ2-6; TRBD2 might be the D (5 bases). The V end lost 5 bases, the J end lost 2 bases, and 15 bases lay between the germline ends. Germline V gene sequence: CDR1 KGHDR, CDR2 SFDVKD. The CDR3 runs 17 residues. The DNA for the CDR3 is TGTGCCACCAGTGCGTATCCAGAGGGTGCTGGGGCCAACGTCCTGACTTTC. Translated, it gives CATSAYPEGAGANVLTF.

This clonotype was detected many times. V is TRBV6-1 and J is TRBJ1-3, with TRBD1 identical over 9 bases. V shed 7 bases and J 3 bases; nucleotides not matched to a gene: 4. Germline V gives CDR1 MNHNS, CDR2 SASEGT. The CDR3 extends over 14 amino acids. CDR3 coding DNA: TGTGCCAGCACGGGACAGGGAGATGGAAACACCATATATTTT. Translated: CASTGQGDGNTIYF.

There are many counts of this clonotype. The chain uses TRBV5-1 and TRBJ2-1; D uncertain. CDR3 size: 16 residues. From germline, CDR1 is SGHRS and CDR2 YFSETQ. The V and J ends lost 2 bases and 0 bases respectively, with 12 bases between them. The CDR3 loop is CASSFQPTSSYNEQFF. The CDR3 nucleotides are TGCGCCAGCAGCTTCCAGCCAACGAGCTCCTACAATGAGCAGTTCTTC.

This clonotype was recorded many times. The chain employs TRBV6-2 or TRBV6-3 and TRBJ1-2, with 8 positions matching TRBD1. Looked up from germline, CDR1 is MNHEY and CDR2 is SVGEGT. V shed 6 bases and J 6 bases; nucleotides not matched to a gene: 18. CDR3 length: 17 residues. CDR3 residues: CASRHPGDRGFVDGYTF. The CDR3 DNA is TGTGCCAGCAGACATCCTGGAGACAGGGGTTTCGTGGATGGCTACACCTTC.

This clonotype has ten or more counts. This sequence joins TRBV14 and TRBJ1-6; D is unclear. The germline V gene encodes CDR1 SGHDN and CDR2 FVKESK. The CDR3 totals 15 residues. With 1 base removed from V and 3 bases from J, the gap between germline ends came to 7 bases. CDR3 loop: CASSQASSYNSPLHF. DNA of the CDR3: TGTGCCAGCAGCCAAGCAAGCAGCTATAATTCACCCCTCCACTTT.

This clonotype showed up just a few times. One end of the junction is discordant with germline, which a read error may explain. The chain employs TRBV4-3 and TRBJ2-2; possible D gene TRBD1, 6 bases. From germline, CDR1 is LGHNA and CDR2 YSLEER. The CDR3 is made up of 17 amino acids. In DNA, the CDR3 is TGCGCCAGCAGCCAGGAAATTAGACAGGCGAACGCCGGGGAGCTGTTTTTT. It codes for CASSQEIRQANAGELFF.

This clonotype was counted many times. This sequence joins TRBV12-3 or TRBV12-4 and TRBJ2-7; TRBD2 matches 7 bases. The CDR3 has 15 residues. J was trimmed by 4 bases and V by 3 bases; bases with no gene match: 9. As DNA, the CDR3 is TGTGCCAGCAGTTTTTTTGGCGGGGAGGGGTACGAGCAGTACTTC. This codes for CASSFFGGEGYEQYF.

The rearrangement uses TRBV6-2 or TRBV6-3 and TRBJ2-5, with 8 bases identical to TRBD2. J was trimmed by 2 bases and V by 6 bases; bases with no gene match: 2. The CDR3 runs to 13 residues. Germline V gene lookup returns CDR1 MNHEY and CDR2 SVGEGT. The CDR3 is CASSASGQETQYF. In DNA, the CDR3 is TGTGCCAGCAGCGCTAGCGGGCAAGAGACCCAGTACTTC.

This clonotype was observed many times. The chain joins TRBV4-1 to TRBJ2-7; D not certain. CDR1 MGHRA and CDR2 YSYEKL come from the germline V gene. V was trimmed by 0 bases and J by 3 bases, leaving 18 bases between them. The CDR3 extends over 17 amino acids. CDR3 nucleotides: TGCGCCAGCAGCCAAGATCTTTCTTCAGGACGAAACTACGAGCAGTACTTC. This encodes CASSQDLSSGRNYEQYF.

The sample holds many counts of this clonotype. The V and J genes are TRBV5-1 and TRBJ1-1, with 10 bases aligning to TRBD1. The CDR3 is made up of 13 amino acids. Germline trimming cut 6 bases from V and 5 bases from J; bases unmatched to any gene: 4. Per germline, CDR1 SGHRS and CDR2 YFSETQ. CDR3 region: CASIGQGGTEAFF. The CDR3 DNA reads TGCGCCAGCATCGGACAGGGGGGAACTGAAGCTTTCTTT.

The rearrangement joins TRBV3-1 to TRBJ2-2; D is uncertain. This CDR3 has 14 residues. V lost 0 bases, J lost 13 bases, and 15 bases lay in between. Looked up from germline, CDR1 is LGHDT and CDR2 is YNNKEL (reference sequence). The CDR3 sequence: CASSQEGPERPLFF. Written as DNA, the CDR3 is TGTGCCAGCAGCCAAGAAGGTCCGGAACGGCCGCTGTTTTTT.

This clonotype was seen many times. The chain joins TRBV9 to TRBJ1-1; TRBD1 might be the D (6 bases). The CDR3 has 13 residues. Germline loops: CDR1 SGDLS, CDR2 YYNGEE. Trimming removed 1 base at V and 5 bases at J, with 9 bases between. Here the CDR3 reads CASSVLGGTEAFF. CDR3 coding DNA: TGTGCCAGCAGCGTATTAGGGGGAACTGAAGCTTTCTTT.